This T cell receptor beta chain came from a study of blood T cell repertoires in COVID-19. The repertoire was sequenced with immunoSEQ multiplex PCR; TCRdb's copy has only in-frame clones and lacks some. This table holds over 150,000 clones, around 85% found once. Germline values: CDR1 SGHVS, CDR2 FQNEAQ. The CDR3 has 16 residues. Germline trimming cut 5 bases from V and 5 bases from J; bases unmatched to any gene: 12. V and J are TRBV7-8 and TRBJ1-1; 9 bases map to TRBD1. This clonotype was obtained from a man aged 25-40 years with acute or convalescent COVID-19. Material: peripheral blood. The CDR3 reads CASSHMNRGLRTEAFF. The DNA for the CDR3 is TGTGCCAGCAGCCACATGAACAGGGGGCTTAGGACTGAAGCTTTCTTT.